The TCR beta chain described here comes from a study of vaccination effects on CD4 cells after COVID-19. Trimming cost V 2 bases and J 5 bases; bases outside gene matches: 8. This CDR3 is built from 16 residues. Germline-derived CDR1 and CDR2 are SGHRS and YFSETQ. Libraries were prepared by immunoSEQ multiplex PCR; TCRdb keeps only in-frame clonotypes and omits some of them. The sample has approximately 26,000 clones; about 70% are singletons. Study-wide findings and caveats: Vaccine-induced clones in healthy vaccinees cross-reacted with common cold coronaviruses in only 1 of 255 cases. Clones from infection and from vaccination both contracted markedly late after vaccination.

With the ViraFEST assay, the study expanded antigen-specific CD4+ T cells using viral peptide pools, then sequenced them. CD4+ T cells were isolated after roughly nine days of culture. Each participant was administered two doses of either the BNT162b2 or the mRNA-1273 vaccine. On both days 3 and 7, half of the culture medium was replaced with IL-2 medium. Details on this clone: Its antigen is currently unknown.

The receptor comes from a human donor who received a COVID-19 vaccine. The sequenced sample was CD4+ T cells from PBMCs cultured with HCoV-NL63 spike peptides, obtained after COVID-19 vaccination. The rearrangement links TRBV5-1 to TRBJ2-2; 8 bases are shared with TRBD1. The chain's CDR3 is CASSLRTGTVTGELFF. The DNA of the CDR3 is TGCGCCAGCAGCTTAAGGACAGGGACTGTAACCGGGGAGCTGTTTTTT.